The next 8 T cell receptor beta chains were all read from a single sample in a study of post-analysis software for immune sequencing data. Their antigen targets remain unknown. Unique molecular identifiers were built into the TCR beta cDNA libraries. TCRdb re-derived calls from the PCR reads in MiXCR, one entry per CDR3 protein. The table includes some 450,000 distinct CDR3 sequences, nearly 45% detected once. Broader study findings: Patients carried 5 or 6 TRBV segments more frequently than controls did, and TRBV5-6, TRBV5-1 and TRBV20-1 were among them.

The source material was blood. The receptor source for this set is a girl aged 5 to 17 with multiple sclerosis.

The chain has TRBV7-2 and TRBJ1-2, with D uncertain. This CDR3 has 13 residues. CDR1 and CDR2 (germline): SGHTA, FQGNSA. V lost 2 bases, J lost 4 bases, and 8 bases lay in between. CDR3 protein: CASSLWASYGYTF. The CDR3, as DNA: TGTGCCAGCAGCTTATGGGCTAGCTATGGCTACACCTTC.

This clonotype was observed a few times. V usage is TRBV12-3 or TRBV12-4 and J usage is TRBJ2-7; D is perhaps TRBD1 (5 bases). This CDR3 is built from 16 residues. V was clipped by 6 bases and J by 5 bases, with 23 bases between them. CDR3 coding DNA: TGTGCCAGCAGCTACATTACAGGTACCCTACCTAACGAGCAGTACTTC. This gives the protein CASSYITGTLPNEQYF.

V usage is TRBV4-3 and J usage is TRBJ2-5; weak D call: TRBD2 (6 bases). The CDR3 is made up of 12 amino acids. Trimming pared 0 bases from V and 11 bases from J, leaving 10 bases between. Germline V CDR1 and CDR2: LGHNA, YSLEER. CDR3 sequence: CASSQDRREQYF. The CDR3 region has the DNA TGCGCCAGCAGCCAAGATCGGAGGGAGCAGTACTTC.

The CDR3 DNA sequence: TGCAGTGCTAGAGAGGGGCGGGAGGGCGAAGAGACCCAGTACTTC. Its protein is CSAREGREGEETQYF. The chain recombines TRBV20-1 with TRBJ2-5; 9 bases align to TRBD2. Trimming took 0 bases from V and 3 from J; bases not matched to a gene: 5. The germline V gene encodes CDR1 DFQATT and CDR2 SNEGSKA (reference sequence). This CDR3 is 15 amino acids long.

The chain couples TRBV4-1 to TRBJ2-7; TRBD2 matches 11 bases. The CDR3 has 16 amino acids. Germline trimming cut 3 bases from V and 2 bases from J; bases unmatched to any gene: 6. From germline, CDR1 is MGHRA and CDR2 YSYEKL. The CDR3 reads CASSQSLAGDAYEQYF. The CDR3 bases are TGCGCCAGCAGCCAGTCACTAGCGGGAGACGCCTACGAGCAGTACTTC.

This chain joins TRBV10-3 and TRBJ2-5, with D perhaps TRBD1 (5 bases). The V gene lost 0 bases and the J gene lost 3 bases, with 17 bases spanning the gap. The CDR3 covers 17 residues. The germline gives CDR1 ENHRY, CDR2 SYGVKD. CDR3 protein: CAISESGNRRTKETQYF. Written as DNA, the CDR3 is TGTGCCATCAGTGAGTCGGGGAACAGGAGAACGAAAGAGACCCAGTACTTC.

This sequence joins TRBV4-1 and TRBJ2-7; 10 nucleotides align to TRBD2. Germline trimming cut 0 bases from V and 7 bases from J; bases unmatched to any gene: 9. There are 16 residues in the CDR3. Germline V gives CDR1 MGHRA, CDR2 YSYEKL. The CDR3 loop is CASSQEGLAGAEEQYF. CDR3 in DNA: TGCGCCAGCAGCCAAGAGGGGCTAGCGGGAGCAGAGGAGCAGTACTTC.

Comment on this clonotype: The junction and the germline gene differ at one end; a read error may be behind it. J is TRBJ2-7 and V is TRBV28, with D possibly being TRBD2 (6 bases). There are 13 residues in the CDR3. Germline V gene data show CDR1 as MDHEN and CDR2 as SYDVKM. CDR3 sequence: CASSPRLGYGQYF. The CDR3 bases are TGTGCCAGCAGTCCCCGACTAGGATACGGGCAGTACTTC.